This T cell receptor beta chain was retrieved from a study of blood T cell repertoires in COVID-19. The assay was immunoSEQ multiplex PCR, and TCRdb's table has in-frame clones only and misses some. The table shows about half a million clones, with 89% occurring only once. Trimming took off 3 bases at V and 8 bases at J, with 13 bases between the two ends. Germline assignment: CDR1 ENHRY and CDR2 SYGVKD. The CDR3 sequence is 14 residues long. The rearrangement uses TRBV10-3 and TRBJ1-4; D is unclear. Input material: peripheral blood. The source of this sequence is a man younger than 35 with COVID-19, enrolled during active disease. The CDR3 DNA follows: TGTGCCATCAGTGACGGCAAGGGCGGGGAAAAACTGTTTTTT. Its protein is CAISDGKGGEKLFF.